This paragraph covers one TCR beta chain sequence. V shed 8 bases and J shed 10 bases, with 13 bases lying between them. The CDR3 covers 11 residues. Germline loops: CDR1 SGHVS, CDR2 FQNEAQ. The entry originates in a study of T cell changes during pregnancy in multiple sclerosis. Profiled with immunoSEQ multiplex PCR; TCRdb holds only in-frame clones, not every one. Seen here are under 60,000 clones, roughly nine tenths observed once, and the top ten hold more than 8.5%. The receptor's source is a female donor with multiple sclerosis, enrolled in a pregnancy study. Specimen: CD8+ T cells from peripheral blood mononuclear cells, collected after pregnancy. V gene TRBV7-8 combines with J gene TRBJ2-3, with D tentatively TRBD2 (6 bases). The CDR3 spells CASRRGMAQYF. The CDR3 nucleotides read TGTGCCAGCCGGCGGGGCATGGCGCAGTATTTT.